This T cell receptor (beta chain) was obtained from a study of beta chain features in type 1 diabetes. The CDR3 has 13 residues. Trimming removed 2 bases at V and 14 bases at J, with 18 bases between. CDR1 is SGHNT, CDR2 YENEEA, per germline. Sort purity for all populations was recorded as exceeding 98%. Of note for this clone: Its antigen is unknown.

Findings and caveats of the study: Moderately but significantly shorter TCRB CDR3s were found in Type 1 diabetes patients in all four CD4+ subsets. Fewer junction insertions and more nucleotide deletions appeared in type 1 diabetes patients. A closer apparent resemblance between naive, central memory and Treg TCRB repertoires was seen in patients than in healthy donors.

TCRB transcripts that were expressed got sequenced, as all of the isolated RNA had been reverse transcribed. The repertoire was sequenced with immunoSEQ multiplex PCR; TCRdb's copy has only in-frame clones and lacks some. The sample has around 710,000 clones, over 10% seen once. The rearrangement joins TRBV11-3 to TRBJ1-1; D gene ambiguous. Sequencing was done on a sample of naive CD4+ T cells from blood. The TCR sequence derives from a man between 25 and 39 years old with type 1 diabetes. The CDR3 DNA follows: TGTGCCAGCAGCTTAATGAATTCCGCAGTGGCGTTCTTT. Protein sequence: CASSLMNSAVAFF. Supplemented by reference TRBV11-3 and TRBJ1-1, the full variable domain reads EAGVVQSPRYKIIEKKQPVAFWCNPISGHNTLYWYLQNLGQGPELLIRYENEEAVDDSQLPKDRFSAERLKGVDSTLKIQPAELGDSAVYLCASSLMNSAVAFFGQGTRLTVV.